This TCR beta chain was profiled in a study of response to subunit inactivated influenza vaccine. The table lists this clonotype with many counts. Its antigen is unknown. V lost 5 bases, J lost 4 bases, and 12 bases lay in between. The CDR3 is 14 residues long. CDR1 SEHNR and CDR2 FQNEAQ come from the germline V gene (reference sequence). MiXCR, run by TCRdb on the RT-PCR reads, gives a single entry per CDR3 protein. The table shows about 520,000 distinct CDR3 sequences, with approximately 7.2% occurring only once. Findings of the study overall: Few new T cells, the authors suggested, are recruited by each seasonal influenza vaccination.

This chain links TRBV7-9 with TRBJ1-5; tentative D call: TRBD1 (5 bases). Sequenced here: PBMCs from blood, sampled about 23 months after vaccination. This TCR came from a man aged 45 to 70 who received an inactivated influenza vaccine. The CDR3 sequence is CASSPGGANQPQHF. The CDR3 bases are TGTGCCAGCAGCCCCGGCGGGGCGAATCAGCCCCAGCATTTT.